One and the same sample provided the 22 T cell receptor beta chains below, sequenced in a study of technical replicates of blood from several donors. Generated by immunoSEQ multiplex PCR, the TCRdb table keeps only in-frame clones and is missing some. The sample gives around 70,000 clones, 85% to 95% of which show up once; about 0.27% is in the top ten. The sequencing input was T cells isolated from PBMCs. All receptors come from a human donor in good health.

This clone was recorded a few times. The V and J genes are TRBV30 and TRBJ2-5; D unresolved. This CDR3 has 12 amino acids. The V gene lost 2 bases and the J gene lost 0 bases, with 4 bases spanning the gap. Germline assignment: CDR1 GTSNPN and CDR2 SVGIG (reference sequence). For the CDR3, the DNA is TGTGCCTGGAGTAGCAACCAAGAGACCCAGTACTTC. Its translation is CAWSSNQETQYF. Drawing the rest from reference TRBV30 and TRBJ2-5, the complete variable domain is SQTIHQWPATLVQPVGSPLSLECTVEGTSNPNLYWYRQAAGRGLQLLFYSVGIGQISSEVPQNLSASRPQDRQFILSSKKLLLSDSGFYLCAWSSNQETQYFGPGTRLLVL.

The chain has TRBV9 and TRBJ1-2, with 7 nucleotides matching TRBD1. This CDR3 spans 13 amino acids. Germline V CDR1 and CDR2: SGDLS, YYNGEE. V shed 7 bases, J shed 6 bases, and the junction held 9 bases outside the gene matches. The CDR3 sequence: CASGRDSYNGYTF. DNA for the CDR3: TGTGCCAGCGGGCGGGACAGTTACAATGGCTACACCTTC.

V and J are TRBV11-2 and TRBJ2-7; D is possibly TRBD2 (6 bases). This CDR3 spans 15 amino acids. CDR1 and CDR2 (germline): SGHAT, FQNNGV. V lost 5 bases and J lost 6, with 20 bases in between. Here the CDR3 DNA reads TGTGCCAGCAGCCACCAGGGTTCGCGGGATTTCGAGCAGTACTTC. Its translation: CASSHQGSRDFEQYF.

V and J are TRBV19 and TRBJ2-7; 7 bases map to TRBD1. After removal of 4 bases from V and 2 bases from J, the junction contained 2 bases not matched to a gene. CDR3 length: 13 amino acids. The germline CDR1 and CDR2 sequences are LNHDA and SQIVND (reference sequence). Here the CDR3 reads CASSNRGAYEQYF. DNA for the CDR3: TGTGCCAGTAGTAACAGGGGAGCCTACGAGCAGTACTTC.

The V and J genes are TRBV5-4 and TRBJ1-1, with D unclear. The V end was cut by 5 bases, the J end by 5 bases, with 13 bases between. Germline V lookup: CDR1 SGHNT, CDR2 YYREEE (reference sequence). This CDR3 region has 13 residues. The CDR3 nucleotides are TGTGCCAGCAGGGATTTTTCGGGAACTGAAGCTTTCTTT. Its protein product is CASRDFSGTEAFF.

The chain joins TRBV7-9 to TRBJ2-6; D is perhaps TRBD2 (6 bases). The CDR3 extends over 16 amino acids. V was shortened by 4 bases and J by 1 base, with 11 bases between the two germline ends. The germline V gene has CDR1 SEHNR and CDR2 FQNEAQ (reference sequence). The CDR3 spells CASSSLAGSGANVLTF. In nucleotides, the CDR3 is TGTGCCAGCAGCTCCCTCGCGGGGTCTGGGGCCAACGTCCTGACTTTC.

This CDR3 is CASRRTLASEQYF. In DNA form, the CDR3 reads TGTGCCAGCAGACGGACCCTAGCGAGCGAGCAGTACTTC. The V and J genes are TRBV7-9 and TRBJ2-7, with D tentatively TRBD2 (6 bases). The CDR3 spans 13 residues. Germline-derived CDR1 and CDR2 are SEHNR and FQNEAQ (reference sequence). Between the trimmed V and J ends, which lost 6 bases and 6 bases, there was a span of 15 bases.

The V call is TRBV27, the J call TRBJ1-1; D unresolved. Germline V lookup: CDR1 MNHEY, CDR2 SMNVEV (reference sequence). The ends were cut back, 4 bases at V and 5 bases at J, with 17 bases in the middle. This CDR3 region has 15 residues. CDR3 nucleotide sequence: TGTGCCAGCAGTTATTCACGGACCGGAGGGACTGAAGCTTTCTTT. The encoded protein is CASSYSRTGGTEAFF.

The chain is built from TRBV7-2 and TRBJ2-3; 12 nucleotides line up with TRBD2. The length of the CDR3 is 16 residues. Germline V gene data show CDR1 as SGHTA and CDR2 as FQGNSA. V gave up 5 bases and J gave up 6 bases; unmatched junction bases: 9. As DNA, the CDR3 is TGTGCCAGCAGCACAAGACTAGCGGGAGTTTCGGATACGCAGTATTTT. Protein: CASSTRLAGVSDTQYF.

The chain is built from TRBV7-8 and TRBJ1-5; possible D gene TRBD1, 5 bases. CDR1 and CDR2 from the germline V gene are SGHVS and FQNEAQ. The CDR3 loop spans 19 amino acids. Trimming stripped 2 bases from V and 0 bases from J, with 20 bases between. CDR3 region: CASSLRLRQGSSSNQPQHF. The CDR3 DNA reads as TGTGCCAGCAGCTTACGGTTGCGGCAGGGCTCTTCTAGCAATCAGCCCCAGCATTTT. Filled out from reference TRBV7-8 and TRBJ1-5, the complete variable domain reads GAGVSQSPRYKVAKRGQDVALRCDPISGHVSLFWYQQALGQGPEFLTYFQNEAQLDKSGLPSDRFFAERPEGSVSTLKIQRTQQEDSAVYLCASSLRLRQGSSSNQPQHFGDGTRLSIL.

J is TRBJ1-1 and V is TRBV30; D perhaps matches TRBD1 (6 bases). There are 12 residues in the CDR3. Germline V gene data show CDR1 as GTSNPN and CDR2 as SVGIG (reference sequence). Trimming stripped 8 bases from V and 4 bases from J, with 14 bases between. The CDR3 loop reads CASQDSVTEAFF. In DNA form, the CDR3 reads TGTGCCAGCCAGGACAGCGTCACTGAAGCTTTCTTT.

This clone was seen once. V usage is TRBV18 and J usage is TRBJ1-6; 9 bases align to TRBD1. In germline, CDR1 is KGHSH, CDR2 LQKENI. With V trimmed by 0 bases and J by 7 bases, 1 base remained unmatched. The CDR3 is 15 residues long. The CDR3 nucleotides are TGTGCCAGCTCACCACCGGGGACAGGGAATTCACCCCTCCACTTT. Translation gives CASSPPGTGNSPLHF. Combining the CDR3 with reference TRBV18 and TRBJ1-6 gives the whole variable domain NAGVMQNPRHLVRRRGQEARLRCSPMKGHSHVYWYRQLPEEGLKFMVYLQKENIIDESGMPKERFSAEFPKEGPSILRIQQVVRGDSAAYFCASSPPGTGNSPLHFGNGTRLTVT.

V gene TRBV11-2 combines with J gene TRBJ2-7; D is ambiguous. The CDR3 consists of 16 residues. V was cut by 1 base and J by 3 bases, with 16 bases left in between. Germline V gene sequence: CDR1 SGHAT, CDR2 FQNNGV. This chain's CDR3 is CASSLVRVHAHYEQYF. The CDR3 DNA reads TGTGCCAGCAGCTTAGTTCGGGTCCACGCCCACTACGAGCAGTACTTC.

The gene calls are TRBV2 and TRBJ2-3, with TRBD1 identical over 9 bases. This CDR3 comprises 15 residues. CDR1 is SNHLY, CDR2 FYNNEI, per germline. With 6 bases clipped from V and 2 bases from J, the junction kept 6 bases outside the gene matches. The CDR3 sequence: CASRGDRDFTDTQYF. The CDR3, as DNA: TGTGCCAGCAGGGGGGACAGGGACTTCACAGATACGCAGTATTTT.

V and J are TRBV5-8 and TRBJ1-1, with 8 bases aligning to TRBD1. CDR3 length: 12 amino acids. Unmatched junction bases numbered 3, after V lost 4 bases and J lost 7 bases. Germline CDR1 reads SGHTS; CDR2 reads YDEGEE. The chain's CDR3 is CASSGDRLEAFF. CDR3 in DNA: TGTGCCAGCAGCGGGGACAGGCTTGAAGCTTTCTTT.

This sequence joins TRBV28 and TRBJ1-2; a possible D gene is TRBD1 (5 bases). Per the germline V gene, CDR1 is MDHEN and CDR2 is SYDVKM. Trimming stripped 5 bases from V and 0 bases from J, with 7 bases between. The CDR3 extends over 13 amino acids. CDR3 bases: TGTGCCAGCAGTGGGGCGACTAACTATGGCTACACCTTC. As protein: CASSGATNYGYTF.

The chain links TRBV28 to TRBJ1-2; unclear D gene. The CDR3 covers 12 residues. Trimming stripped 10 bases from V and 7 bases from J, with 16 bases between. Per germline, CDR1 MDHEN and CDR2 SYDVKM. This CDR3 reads CATSRERVGYTF. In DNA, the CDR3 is TGTGCCACTTCGCGCGAGAGGGTTGGCTACACCTTC.

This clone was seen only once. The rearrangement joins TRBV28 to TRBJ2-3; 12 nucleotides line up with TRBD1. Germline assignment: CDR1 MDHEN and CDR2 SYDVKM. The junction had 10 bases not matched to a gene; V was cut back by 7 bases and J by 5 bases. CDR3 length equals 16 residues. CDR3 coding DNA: TGTGCCAGCACCCCAGTCGGGGACAGGGGGCAAGATACGCAGTATTTT. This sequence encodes CASTPVGDRGQDTQYF.

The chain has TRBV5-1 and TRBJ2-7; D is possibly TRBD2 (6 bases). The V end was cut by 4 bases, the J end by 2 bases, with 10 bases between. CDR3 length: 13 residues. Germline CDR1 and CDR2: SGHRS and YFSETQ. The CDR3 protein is CASSPDYTYEQYF. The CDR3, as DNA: TGCGCCAGCAGCCCGGACTACACCTACGAGCAGTACTTC.

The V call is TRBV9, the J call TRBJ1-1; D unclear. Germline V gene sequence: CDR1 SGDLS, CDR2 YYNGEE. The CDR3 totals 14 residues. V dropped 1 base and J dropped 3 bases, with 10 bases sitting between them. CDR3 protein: CASSVQVSDTEAFF. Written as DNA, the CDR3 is TGTGCCAGCAGCGTACAGGTGTCAGACACTGAAGCTTTCTTT. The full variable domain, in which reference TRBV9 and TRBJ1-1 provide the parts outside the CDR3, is DSGVTQTPKHLITATGQRVTLRCSPRSGDLSVYWYQQSLDQGLQFLIQYYNGEERAKGNILERFSAQQFPDLHSELNLSSLELGDSALYFCASSVQVSDTEAFFGQGTRLTVV.

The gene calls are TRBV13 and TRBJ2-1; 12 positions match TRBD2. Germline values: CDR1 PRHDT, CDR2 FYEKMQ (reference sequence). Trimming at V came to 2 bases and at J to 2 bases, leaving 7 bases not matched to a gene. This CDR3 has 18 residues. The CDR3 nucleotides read TGTGCCAGCAGCTTAAGGCTAGCGGGGGGGTTTCCCTACAATGAGCAGTTCTTC. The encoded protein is CASSLRLAGGFPYNEQFF.

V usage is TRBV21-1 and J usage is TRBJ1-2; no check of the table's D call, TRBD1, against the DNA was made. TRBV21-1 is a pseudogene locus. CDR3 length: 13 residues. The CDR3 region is CASRRDRAFGYTF. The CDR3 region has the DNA TGTGCCAGCAGGCGAGACAGGGCGTTTGGCTACACCTTC.